These 14 T cell receptor beta chains were sequenced from one sample in a study of blood T cell repertoires in COVID-19. The method was immunoSEQ multiplex PCR; TCRdb's version includes in-frame clones alone and lacks a portion of them. The sample yields tens of thousands of clones, about 90% seen once. Sequenced: peripheral blood. The receptors were sampled from a man aged 18 to 35 with COVID-19, enrolled during active disease.

V gene TRBV19 combines with J gene TRBJ1-5, with D tentatively TRBD1 (6 bases). CDR3 size: 16 residues. Trimming took 5 bases from V and 0 from J, leaving 14 bases between them. Looked up from germline, CDR1 is LNHDA and CDR2 is SQIVND (reference sequence). The CDR3 DNA follows: TGTGCCAGTAGTCCTAGAGGGGGATATAGCAATCAGCCCCAGCATTTT. As protein: CASSPRGGYSNQPQHF.

This clone was detected only a few times. J is TRBJ1-1 and V is TRBV11-2; 7 nucleotides line up with TRBD1. With 1 base clipped from V and 2 bases from J, the junction kept 7 bases outside the gene matches. Germline V gives CDR1 SGHAT, CDR2 FQNNGV. The CDR3 is 16 amino acids. CDR3 sequence: CASSLVWGQLNTEAFF. The CDR3 DNA reads as TGTGCCAGCAGCTTAGTATGGGGACAGCTCAACACTGAAGCTTTCTTT.

This clone was detected once. The chain has TRBV6-2 or TRBV6-3 and TRBJ2-5, with no clear D. V lost 4 bases to trimming and J lost 2 bases, with 8 bases between them. Per germline, CDR1 MNHEY and CDR2 SVGEGT. There are 13 residues in the CDR3. This CDR3 is CASSSWQQETQYF. CDR3 nucleotide sequence: TGTGCCAGCAGTTCCTGGCAACAAGAGACCCAGTACTTC.

V usage is TRBV7-2 and J usage is TRBJ2-2, with TRBD2 as a possible D gene (6 bases). The CDR3 extends over 17 amino acids. CDR1 is SGHTA, CDR2 FQGNSA, per germline. V was trimmed by 4 bases and J by 5 bases, leaving 20 bases between them. The CDR3 bases are TGTGCCAGCAGCTACCGCTGGGGCTTTCGGGGGACCGGGGAGCTGTTTTTT. Protein sequence: CASSYRWGFRGTGELFF.

This clone was seen a single time. The V and J genes are TRBV4-1 and TRBJ2-1; a weak D match, TRBD2 (5 bases). This CDR3 spans 13 amino acids. Trimming pared 3 bases from V and 7 bases from J, leaving 10 bases between. Germline values: CDR1 MGHRA, CDR2 YSYEKL. The CDR3 loop is CASSQALENEQFF. In nucleotides, the CDR3 is TGCGCCAGCAGCCAGGCACTAGAAAATGAGCAGTTCTTC.

V and J are TRBV6-2 or TRBV6-3 and TRBJ2-7; 12 positions agree with TRBD2. Germline values: CDR1 MNHEY, CDR2 SVGEGT. The CDR3 sequence is 17 residues long. Trimming took 4 bases from V and 1 from J; bases not matched to a gene: 8. CDR3 nucleotides: TGTGCCAGCAGTTTCCCCCCTAGCGGGAGGGGTTCCTACGAGCAGTACTTC. The encoded protein is CASSFPPSGRGSYEQYF.

The chain links TRBV15 to TRBJ2-7; D gene unclear. CDR1 LNHNV and CDR2 YYDKDF come from the germline V gene (reference sequence). The CDR3 is 13 amino acids. V lost 4 bases to trimming and J lost 0 bases, with 7 bases between them. CDR3 sequence: CATSMMSSYEQYF. CDR3 coding DNA: TGTGCCACCAGCATGATGAGCTCCTACGAGCAGTACTTC. Full variable domain (remainder filled in from reference TRBV15 and TRBJ2-7): DAMVIQNPRYQVTQFGKPVTLSCSQTLNHNVMYWYQQKSSQAPKLLFHYYDKDFNNEADTPDNFQSRRPNTSFCFLDIRSPGLGDTAMYLCATSMMSSYEQYFGPGTRLTVT.

The chain uses TRBV5-6 and TRBJ2-7, with D possibly being TRBD2 (5 bases). The CDR3 has 13 residues. V was clipped by 5 bases and J by 2 bases, with 11 bases between them. Germline V lookup: CDR1 SGHDT, CDR2 YYEEEE. The CDR3 bases are TGTGCCAGCAGTACTGGAGGCCCCTACGAGCAGTACTTC. Its translation is CASSTGGPYEQYF.

This chain connects TRBV28 to TRBJ2-7; D might be TRBD1 (5 bases). This CDR3 has 15 amino acids. V gave up 6 bases and J gave up 1 base, with 16 bases separating them. Per germline, CDR1 MDHEN and CDR2 SYDVKM. The CDR3, as DNA: TGTGCCAGCAGATCCACAGGAGACCCTTCCTACGAGCAGTACTTC. Translating gives CASRSTGDPSYEQYF.

This clone was detected only once. The chain links TRBV20-1 to TRBJ1-6; D is possibly TRBD1 (6 bases). CDR3 size: 11 residues. V lost 5 bases, J lost 14 bases, and 13 bases lay in between. Germline values: CDR1 DFQATT, CDR2 SNEGSKA (reference sequence). DNA of the CDR3: TGCAGTGCTCAAACAGGGTCCACCCTCCACTTT. Encoded protein: CSAQTGSTLHF.

The V gene is TRBV6-2 or TRBV6-3, the J gene TRBJ2-7, with TRBD2 matching over 9 bases. The CDR3 has 15 amino acids. The germline V gene encodes CDR1 MNHEY and CDR2 SVGEGT. V dropped 6 bases and J dropped 2; count of bases not matched to a gene: 8. The CDR3 DNA reads as TGTGCCAGCAGCGCTCGAGCGGGAGGTACCTACGAGCAGTACTTC. Residues: CASSARAGGTYEQYF.

The chain is built from TRBV5-6 and TRBJ1-1; 7 bases align to TRBD1. The CDR3 is 15 residues long. Unmatched junction bases numbered 7, after V lost 0 bases and J lost 5 bases. Germline lookup yields CDR1 SGHDT and CDR2 YYEEEE. The CDR3 spells CASSLGQGVLTEAFF. CDR3 sequence (DNA): TGTGCCAGCAGCTTGGGACAGGGTGTTTTGACTGAAGCTTTCTTT.

This chain uses TRBV15 with TRBJ2-7; a possible D gene is TRBD2 (5 bases). Trimming took off 0 bases at V and 2 bases at J, with 8 bases between the two ends. Germline V gene lookup returns CDR1 LNHNV and CDR2 YYDKDF (reference sequence). This CDR3 is built from 14 residues. This chain's CDR3 is CATSRERGPYEQYF. The DNA for the CDR3 is TGTGCCACCAGCAGAGAACGGGGTCCCTACGAGCAGTACTTC. Filled out from reference TRBV15 and TRBJ2-7, the complete variable domain reads DAMVIQNPRYQVTQFGKPVTLSCSQTLNHNVMYWYQQKSSQAPKLLFHYYDKDFNNEADTPDNFQSRRPNTSFCFLDIRSPGLGDTAMYLCATSRERGPYEQYFGPGTRLTVT.

The J gene is TRBJ1-5, the V gene TRBV28, with 7 nucleotides matching TRBD1. Germline V gene sequence: CDR1 MDHEN, CDR2 SYDVKM. CDR3 length equals 13 residues. V shed 6 bases and J 4 bases; nucleotides not matched to a gene: 3. The CDR3 is CASRRDRNQPQHF. CDR3 nucleotides: TGTGCCAGCAGACGGGACAGAAATCAGCCCCAGCATTTT.